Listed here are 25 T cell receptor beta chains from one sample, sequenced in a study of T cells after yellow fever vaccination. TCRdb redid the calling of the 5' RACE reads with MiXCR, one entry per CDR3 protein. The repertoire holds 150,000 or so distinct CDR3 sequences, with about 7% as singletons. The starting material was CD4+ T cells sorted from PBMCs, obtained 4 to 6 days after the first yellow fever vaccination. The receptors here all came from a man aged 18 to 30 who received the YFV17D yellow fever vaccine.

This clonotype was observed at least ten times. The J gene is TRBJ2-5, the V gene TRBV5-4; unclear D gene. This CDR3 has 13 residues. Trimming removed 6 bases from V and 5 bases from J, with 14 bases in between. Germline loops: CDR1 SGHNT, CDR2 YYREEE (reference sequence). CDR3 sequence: CASNPVGSETQYF. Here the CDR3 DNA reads TGTGCCAGCAACCCGGTAGGGTCGGAGACCCAGTACTTC. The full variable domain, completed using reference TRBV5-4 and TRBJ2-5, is ETGVTQSPTHLIKTRGQQVTLRCSSQSGHNTVSWYQQALGQGPQFIFQYYREEENGRGNFPPRFSGLQFPNYSSELNVNALELDDSALYLCASNPVGSETQYFGPGTRLLVL.

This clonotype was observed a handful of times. The CDR3 region is CSATPPGTDTQYF. In DNA form, the CDR3 reads TGCAGTGCCACGCCGCCGGGGACAGATACGCAGTATTTT. This rearrangement joins TRBV20-1 to TRBJ2-3; tentatively, D is TRBD2 (5 bases). Per the germline V gene, CDR1 is DFQATT and CDR2 is SNEGSKA (reference sequence). The CDR3 extends over 13 amino acids. V lost 6 bases and J 3 bases, leaving 13 bases between the germline ends.

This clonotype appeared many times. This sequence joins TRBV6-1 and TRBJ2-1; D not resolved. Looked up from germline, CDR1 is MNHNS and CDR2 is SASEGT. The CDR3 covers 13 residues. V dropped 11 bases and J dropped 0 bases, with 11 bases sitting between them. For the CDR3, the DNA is TGTGCCTTAGAGCGTGGCTCCTACAATGAGCAGTTCTTC. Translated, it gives CALERGSYNEQFF.

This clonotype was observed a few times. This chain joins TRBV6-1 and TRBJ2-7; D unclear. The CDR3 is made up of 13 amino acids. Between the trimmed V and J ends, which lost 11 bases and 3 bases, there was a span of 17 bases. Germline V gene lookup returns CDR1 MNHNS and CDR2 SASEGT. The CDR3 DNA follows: TGTGCCGCCGGAGCAGGCCAATTCTACGAGCAGTACTTC. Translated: CAAGAGQFYEQYF.

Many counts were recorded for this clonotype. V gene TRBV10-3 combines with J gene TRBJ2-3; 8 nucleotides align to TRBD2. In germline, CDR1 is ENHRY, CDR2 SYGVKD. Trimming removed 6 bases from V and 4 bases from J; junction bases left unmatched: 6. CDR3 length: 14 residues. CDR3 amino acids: CAIRQAGVADTQYF. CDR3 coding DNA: TGTGCCATCAGACAAGCGGGGGTAGCAGATACGCAGTATTTT.

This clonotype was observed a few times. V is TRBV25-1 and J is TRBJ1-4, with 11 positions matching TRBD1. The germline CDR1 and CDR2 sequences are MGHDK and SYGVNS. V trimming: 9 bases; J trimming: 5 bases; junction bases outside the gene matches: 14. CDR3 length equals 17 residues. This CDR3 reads CASTGTGGPALNEKLFF. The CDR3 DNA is TGTGCCAGTACCGGGACAGGGGGTCCGGCGCTAAATGAAAAACTGTTTTTT.

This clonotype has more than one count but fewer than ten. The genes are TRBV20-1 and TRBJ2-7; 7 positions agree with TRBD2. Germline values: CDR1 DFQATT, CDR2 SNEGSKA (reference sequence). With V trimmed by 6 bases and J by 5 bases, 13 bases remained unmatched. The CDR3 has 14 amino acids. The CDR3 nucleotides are TGCAGTGCCACAGCGGGACGGTTGAAGAACGAGCAGTACTTC. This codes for CSATAGRLKNEQYF.

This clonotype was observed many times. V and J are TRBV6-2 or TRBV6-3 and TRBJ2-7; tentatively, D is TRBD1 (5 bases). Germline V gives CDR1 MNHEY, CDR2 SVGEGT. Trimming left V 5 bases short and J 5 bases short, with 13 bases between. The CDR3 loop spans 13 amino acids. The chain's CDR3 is CASSHQGTHEQYV. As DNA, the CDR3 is TGTGCCAGCAGTCATCAGGGTACCCACGAGCAGTACGTC.

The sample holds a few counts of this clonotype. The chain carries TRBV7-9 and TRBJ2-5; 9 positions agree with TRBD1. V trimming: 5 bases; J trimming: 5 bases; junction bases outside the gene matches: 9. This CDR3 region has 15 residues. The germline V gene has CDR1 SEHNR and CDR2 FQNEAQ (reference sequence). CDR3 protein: CASSSRTGDGETQYF. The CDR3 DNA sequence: TGTGCCAGCAGCAGTCGGACAGGGGACGGGGAGACCCAGTACTTC.

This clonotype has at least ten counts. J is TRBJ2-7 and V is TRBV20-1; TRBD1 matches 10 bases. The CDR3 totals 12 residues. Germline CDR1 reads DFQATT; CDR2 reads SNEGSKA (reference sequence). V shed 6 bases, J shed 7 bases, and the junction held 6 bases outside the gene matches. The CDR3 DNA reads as TGCAGTGCAGGGGGACAGGGGTGGGAGCAGTACTTC. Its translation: CSAGGQGWEQYF.

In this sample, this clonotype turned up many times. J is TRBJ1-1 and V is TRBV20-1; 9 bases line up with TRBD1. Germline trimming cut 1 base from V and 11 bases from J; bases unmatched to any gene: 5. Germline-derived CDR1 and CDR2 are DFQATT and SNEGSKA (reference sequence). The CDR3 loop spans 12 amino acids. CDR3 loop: CSARGGTGLAFF. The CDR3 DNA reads TGCAGTGCTAGAGGGGGGACAGGGCTGGCTTTCTTT.

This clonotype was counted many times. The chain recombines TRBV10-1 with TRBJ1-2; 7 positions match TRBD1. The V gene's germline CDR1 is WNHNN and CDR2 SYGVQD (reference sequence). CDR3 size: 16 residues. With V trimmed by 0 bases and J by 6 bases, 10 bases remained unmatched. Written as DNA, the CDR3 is TGCGCCAGCAGTGAGTCGAACAGGGGAGGGTATGATGGCTACACCTTC. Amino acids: CASSESNRGGYDGYTF.

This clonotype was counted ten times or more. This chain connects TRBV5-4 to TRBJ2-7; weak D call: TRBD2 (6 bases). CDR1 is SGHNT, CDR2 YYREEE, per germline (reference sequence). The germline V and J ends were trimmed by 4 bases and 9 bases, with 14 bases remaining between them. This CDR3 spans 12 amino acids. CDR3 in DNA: TGTGCCAGCAGCGGAGACCCCGGGGGGCAGTACTTC. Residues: CASSGDPGGQYF. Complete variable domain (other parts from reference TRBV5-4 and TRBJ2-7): ETGVTQSPTHLIKTRGQQVTLRCSSQSGHNTVSWYQQALGQGPQFIFQYYREEENGRGNFPPRFSGLQFPNYSSELNVNALELDDSALYLCASSGDPGGQYFGPGTRLTVT.

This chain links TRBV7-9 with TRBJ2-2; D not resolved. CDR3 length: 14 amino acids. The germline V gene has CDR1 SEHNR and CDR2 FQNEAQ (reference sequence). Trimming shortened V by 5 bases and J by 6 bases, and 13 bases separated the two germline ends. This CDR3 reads CASSRARRPGELFF. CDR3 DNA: TGTGCCAGCAGCCGGGCCCGCCGCCCCGGGGAGCTGTTTTTT.

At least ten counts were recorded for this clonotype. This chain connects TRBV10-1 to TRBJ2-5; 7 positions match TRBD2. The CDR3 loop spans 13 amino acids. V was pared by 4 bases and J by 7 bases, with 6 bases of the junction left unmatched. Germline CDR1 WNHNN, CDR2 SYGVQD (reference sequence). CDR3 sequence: CASSVLGGGTQYF. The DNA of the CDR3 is TGCGCCAGCAGTGTGCTTGGGGGGGGGACCCAGTACTTC.

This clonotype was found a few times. The CDR3 DNA reads as TGTGCCAGCTCACCCCTTGGGAACACTGAAGCTTTCTTT. Its translation is CASSPLGNTEAFF. This rearrangement joins TRBV18 to TRBJ1-1; D is ambiguous. The CDR3 length is 13 residues. Germline loops: CDR1 KGHSH, CDR2 LQKENI. The ends were cut back, 3 bases at V and 1 base at J, with 6 bases in the middle. Looking up the rest from reference TRBV18 and TRBJ1-1 gives the full variable domain: NAGVMQNPRHLVRRRGQEARLRCSPMKGHSHVYWYRQLPEEGLKFMVYLQKENIIDESGMPKERFSAEFPKEGPSILRIQQVVRGDSAAYFCASSPLGNTEAFFGQGTRLTVV.

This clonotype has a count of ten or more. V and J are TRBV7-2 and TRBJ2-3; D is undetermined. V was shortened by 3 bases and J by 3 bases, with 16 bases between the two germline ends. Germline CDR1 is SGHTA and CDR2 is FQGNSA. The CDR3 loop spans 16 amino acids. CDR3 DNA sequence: TGTGCCAGCAGCTTGTTCCCCTACGCGATTACAGATACGCAGTATTTT. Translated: CASSLFPYAITDTQYF.

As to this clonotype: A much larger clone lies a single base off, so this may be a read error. The CDR3 spells CASSCVARGENEQFF. The CDR3 DNA is TGTGCCAGCAGCTGTGTGGCCAGGGGTGAGAATGAGCAGTTCTTC. The J gene is TRBJ2-1, the V gene TRBV7-6; the D gene is possibly TRBD1 (6 bases). The ends were cut back, 4 bases at V and 7 bases at J, with 17 bases in the middle. The CDR3 is 15 residues long. CDR1 and CDR2 (germline): SGHVS, FNYEAQ. Combining the CDR3 with reference TRBV7-6 and TRBJ2-1 gives the whole variable domain GAGVSQSPRYKVTKRGQDVALRCDPISGHVSLYWYRQALGQGPEFLTYFNYEAQQDKSGLPNDRFSAERPEGSISTLTIQRTEQRDSAMYRCASSCVARGENEQFFGPGTRLTVL.

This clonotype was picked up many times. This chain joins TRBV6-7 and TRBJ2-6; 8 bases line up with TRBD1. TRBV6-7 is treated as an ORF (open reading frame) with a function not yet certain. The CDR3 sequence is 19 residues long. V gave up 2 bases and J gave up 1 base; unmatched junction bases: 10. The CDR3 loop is CASSYPWDRTESGANVLTF. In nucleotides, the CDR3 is TGTGCCAGCAGTTACCCCTGGGACAGGACGGAGTCTGGGGCCAACGTCCTGACTTTC.

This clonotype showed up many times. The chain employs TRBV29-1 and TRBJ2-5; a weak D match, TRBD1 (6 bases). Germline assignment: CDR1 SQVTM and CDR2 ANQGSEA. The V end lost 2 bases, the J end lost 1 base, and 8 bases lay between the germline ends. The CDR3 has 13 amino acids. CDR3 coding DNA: TGCAGCGTTGAAAGGGGGTTCCAAGAGACCCAGTACTTC. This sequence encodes CSVERGFQETQYF.

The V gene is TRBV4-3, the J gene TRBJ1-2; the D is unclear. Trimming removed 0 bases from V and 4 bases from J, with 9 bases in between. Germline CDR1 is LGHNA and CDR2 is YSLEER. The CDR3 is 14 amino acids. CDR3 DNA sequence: TGCGCCAGCAGCCAAGATCTGGGCGTCTATGGCTACACCTTC. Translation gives CASSQDLGVYGYTF.

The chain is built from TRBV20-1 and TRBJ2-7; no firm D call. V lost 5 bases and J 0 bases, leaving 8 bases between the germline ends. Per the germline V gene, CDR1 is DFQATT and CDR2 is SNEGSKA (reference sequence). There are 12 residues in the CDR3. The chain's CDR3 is CSASDGSYEQYF. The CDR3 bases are TGCAGTGCTTCGGACGGCTCCTACGAGCAGTACTTC.

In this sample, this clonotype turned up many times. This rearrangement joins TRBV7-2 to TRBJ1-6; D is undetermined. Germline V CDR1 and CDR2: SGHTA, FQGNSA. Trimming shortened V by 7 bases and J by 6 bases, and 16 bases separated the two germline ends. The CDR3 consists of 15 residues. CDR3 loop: CASKGSATPNSPLHF. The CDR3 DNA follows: TGTGCCAGCAAAGGTTCTGCCACTCCTAATTCACCCCTCCACTTT.

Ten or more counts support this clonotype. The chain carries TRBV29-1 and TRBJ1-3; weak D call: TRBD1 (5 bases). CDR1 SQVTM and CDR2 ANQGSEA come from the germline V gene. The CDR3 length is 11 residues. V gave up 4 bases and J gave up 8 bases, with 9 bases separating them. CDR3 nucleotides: TGCAGCGTTGCGTGGGGCCACACCATATATTTT. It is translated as CSVAWGHTIYF.

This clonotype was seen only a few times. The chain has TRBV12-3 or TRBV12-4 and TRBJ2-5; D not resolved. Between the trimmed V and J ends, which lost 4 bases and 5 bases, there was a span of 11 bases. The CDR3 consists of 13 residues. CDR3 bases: TGTGCCAGCAGTTCGTCCGGTCCCGAGACCCAGTACTTC. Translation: CASSSSGPETQYF.